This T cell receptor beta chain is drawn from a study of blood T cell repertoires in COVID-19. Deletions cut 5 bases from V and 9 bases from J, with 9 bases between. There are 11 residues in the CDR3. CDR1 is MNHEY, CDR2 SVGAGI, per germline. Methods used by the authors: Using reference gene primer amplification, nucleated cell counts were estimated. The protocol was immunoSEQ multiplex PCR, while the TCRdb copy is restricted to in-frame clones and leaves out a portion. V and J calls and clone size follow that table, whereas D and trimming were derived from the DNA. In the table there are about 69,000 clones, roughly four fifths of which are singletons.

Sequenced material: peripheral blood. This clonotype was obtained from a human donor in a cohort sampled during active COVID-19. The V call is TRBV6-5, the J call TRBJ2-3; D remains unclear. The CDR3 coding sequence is TGTGCCAGCAGTACCGCCGGGACGCAGTATTTT. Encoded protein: CASSTAGTQYF.